The rows below give T cell receptor beta chains drawn from one sample of a study of a mutant IDH1 vaccine in newly diagnosed glioma. These TCRs' antigens remain unknown. Using immunoSEQ multiplex PCR, the repertoire was profiled, and TCRdb retains in-frame clones only, with some absent. Found here are tens of thousands of clones, around 92% of them singletons; the top ten hold approximately 5.1%. This material consisted of PBMCs, taken from a glioma patient whose treatment included an IDH1 peptide vaccine. The receptors shown here come from a woman in her thirties or forties with glioma. CDR3s include the opening cysteine and the closing phenylalanine or tryptophan. D genes are given only for firm matches. Size is omitted from some rows. Given values are once, few, many or a class for expanded clones.

V	D	size	J	CDR3	DNA
TRBV30	NA	NA	TRBJ1-1	CAWGGARGLGKSEAFF	TGTGCCTGGGGGGGGGCCAGGGGATTAGGAAAGAGCGAAGCTTTCTTT
TRBV19	NA	NA	TRBJ1-1	CASSSETGSGVMNTEAFF	TGTGCCAGTAGTTCCGAAACAGGGTCCGGGGTCATGAACACTGAAGCTTTCTTT
TRBV7-8	NA	few	TRBJ2-2	CASSRLSGGRTGELFF	TGTGCCAGCAGCCGGTTATCTGGGGGGAGAACCGGGGAGCTGTTTTTT
TRBV27	NA	NA	TRBJ2-5	CASSLRGRQETQYF	TGTGCCAGCAGTTTACGCGGCAGACAAGAGACCCAGTACTTC
TRBV19	TRBD2	NA	TRBJ2-1	CASSILKGTSGVYNEQFF	TGTGCCAGTAGTATCCTCAAAGGGACTAGCGGGGTCTACAATGAGCAGTTCTTC
TRBV18	NA	NA	TRBJ1-1	CASSPTANTEAFF	TGTGCCAGCTCACCAACAGCGAACACTGAAGCTTTCTTT
TRBV2	NA	few	TRBJ2-7	CASSPELGYEQYF	TGTGCCAGCAGTCCCGAACTGGGGTACGAGCAGTACTTC
TRBV30	TRBD1	NA	TRBJ1-5	CAWNDRGRNQPQHF	TGTGCCTGGAATGACAGGGGACGCAATCAGCCCCAGCATTTT
TRBV7-2	NA	NA	TRBJ1-1	CASSLAIGRGGRNTEAFF	TGTGCCAGCAGCTTAGCGATTGGGCGGGGGGGGCGGAACACTGAAGCTTTCTTT
TRBV5-1	NA	NA	TRBJ2-2	CASSEAGLLDGELFF	TGCGCCAGCAGTGAGGCAGGCCTGCTAGACGGGGAGCTGTTTTTT
TRBV6-1	TRBD1	few	TRBJ1-6	CASSEAVQGSYNSPLHF	TGTGCCAGCAGTGAAGCGGTACAGGGGTCCTATAATTCACCCCTCCACTTT
TRBV7-6	TRBD1	NA	TRBJ1-2	CASSPRTGPLYGYTF	TGTGCCAGCAGCCCCCGGACAGGTCCCCTCTATGGCTACACCTTC
TRBV2	NA	NA	TRBJ1-1	CASSEGTWGQNTEAFF	TGTGCCAGCAGTGAGGGGACGTGGGGGCAGAACACTGAAGCTTTCTTT
TRBV5-1	NA	NA	TRBJ1-2	CASSLVPAVTSGYTF	TGCGCCAGCAGCTTGGTTCCAGCAGTAACTTCGGGCTACACCTTC
TRBV6-1	NA	NA	TRBJ2-7	CASSDTAAYEQYF	TGTGCCAGCAGTGACACAGCGGCCTACGAGCAGTACTTC
TRBV18	TRBD2	NA	TRBJ2-2	CASSPVASGNTGELFF	TGTGCCAGCTCTCCGGTCGCTAGCGGCAACACCGGGGAGCTGTTTTTT
TRBV29-1	NA	NA	TRBJ1-2	CSVEVFRGARDYGYTF	TGCAGCGTTGAGGTGTTTCGAGGGGCAAGGGACTATGGCTACACCTTC
TRBV19	NA	NA	TRBJ2-3	CASRLRSLTDTQYF	TGTGCCAGTAGGTTGAGGTCCCTTACAGATACGCAGTATTTT
TRBV5-1	NA	NA	TRBJ1-2	CASSLGRGSLRDYGYTF	TGCGCCAGCAGCTTGGGTAGGGGGTCCCTAAGGGACTATGGCTACACCTTC
TRBV10-3	TRBD2	NA	TRBJ2-5	CAISGEGLAEETQYF	TGTGCCATCAGCGGGGAGGGACTAGCGGAAGAGACCCAGTACTTC
TRBV5-1	TRBD2	NA	TRBJ2-7	CASSGLAGSYEQYF	TGCGCCAGCAGCGGTCTAGCGGGTTCCTACGAGCAGTACTTC
TRBV7-8	NA	NA	TRBJ2-5	CASTGEETQYF	TGTGCCAGCACTGGGGAAGAGACCCAGTACTTC
TRBV6-5	NA	NA	TRBJ1-1	CASSYSSTASEAFF	TGTGCCAGCAGTTACTCGAGCACAGCGAGTGAAGCTTTCTTT
TRBV19	NA	NA	TRBJ2-3	CASSTGLADTQYF	TGTGCCAGTAGTACGGGACTGGCAGATACGCAGTATTTT
TRBV5-6	TRBD1	NA	TRBJ2-2	CASSFGTGNTGELFF	TGTGCCAGCAGCTTTGGGACAGGGAACACCGGGGAGCTGTTTTTT
TRBV5-6	TRBD1	NA	TRBJ1-5	CASSIRDRVHQPQHF	TGTGCCAGCAGCATCCGGGACAGGGTGCATCAGCCCCAGCATTTT